The 17 T cell receptor beta chains below come from one sample, sequenced in a study of early T cells in non-severe SARS-CoV-2 infection (dated by TCRdb to the early 2020s). Libraries were made using 5' RACE. The sequencing machine was a NextSeq 500. The raw public reads went through TCRdb reprocessing: fastp at Q25, MiXCR clone calling, in-frame beta chains kept. CDR3 protein duplicates are merged, each entry listing the most common genes and DNA. In all, the sample holds 40,000 to 45,000 distinct CDR3 sequences, and about 6% of those were seen once. The ten largest clonotypes hold less than 25% of the sample. The sequencing here drew on whole blood, taken at baseline. The receptors come from an adult who was a healthcare worker with PCR-confirmed SARS-CoV-2 infection or an uninfected control (not recorded which).

As concerns this clonotype: A much larger clone lies a single base off, so this may be a read error. The chain joins TRBV11-2 to TRBJ2-1; the match to TRBD2 covers 11 bases. CDR1 and CDR2 (germline): SGHAT, FQNNGV. The CDR3 extends over 15 amino acids. CDR3 sequence (DNA): TGTGCCAGCAGCTCGCCTAGCGGGGGGAGGAATGAGCAGATCTTC. This translates into CASSSPSGGRNEQIF. Complete variable domain (other parts from reference TRBV11-2 and TRBJ2-1): EAGVAQSPRYKIIEKRQSVAFWCNPISGHATLYWYQQILGQGPKLLIQFQNNGVVDDSQLPKDRFSAERLKGVDSTLKIQPAKLEDSAVYLCASSSPSGGRNEQIFGPGTRLTVL.

This clonotype was observed at least ten times. V usage is TRBV5-1 and J usage is TRBJ2-2, with a weak D call TRBD1 (5 bases). CDR1 and CDR2 from the germline V gene are SGHRS and YFSETQ. V shed 3 bases and J shed 2 bases, with 11 bases lying between them. This CDR3 region has 15 residues. The CDR3 nucleotides read TGCGCCAGCAGCTCGACAGCGAGCAACACCGGGGAGCTGTTTTTT. Translated: CASSSTASNTGELFF.

This clonotype has more than one count but fewer than ten. This chain links TRBV5-1 with TRBJ2-3, with 7 bases lining up with TRBD1. CDR3 length: 17 residues. V shed 0 bases and J 5 bases; nucleotides not matched to a gene: 12. The germline gives CDR1 SGHRS, CDR2 YFSETQ. Here the CDR3 reads CASSLVRGSPVKDTQYF. The CDR3 nucleotides read TGCGCCAGCAGCTTGGTCAGGGGGAGCCCCGTTAAAGATACGCAGTATTTT.

To note about this clonotype: With a much larger clone just one base away, this may be a read error. V is TRBV10-3 and J is TRBJ2-1; 8 nucleotides line up with TRBD1. The CDR3 length is 12 residues. J was trimmed by 8 bases and V by 5 bases; bases with no gene match: 2. Germline V gene data show CDR1 as ENHRY and CDR2 as SYGVKD. CDR3 sequence reads: CAISNRGDEQFF. The CDR3 DNA reads as TGTGCCATCAGTAACAGGGGGGATGAGCAGTTCTTC.

This clonotype was seen ten or more times. The CDR3 here is CASSSGHTDTQYF. The CDR3 bases are TGTGCCAGCAGTAGCGGACACACAGATACGCAGTATTTT. The chain couples TRBV12-3 or TRBV12-4 to TRBJ2-3; D may correspond to TRBD1 or TRBD2 (5 bases each). This CDR3 is built from 13 residues. V gave up 5 bases and J gave up 2 bases, with 8 bases separating them.

There are many counts of this clonotype. The genes are TRBV20-1 and TRBJ2-2, with D tentatively TRBD1 (6 bases). Deletions cut 3 bases from V and 4 bases from J, with 12 bases between. The germline CDR1 and CDR2 sequences are DFQATT and SNEGSKA (reference sequence). The CDR3 loop spans 14 amino acids. The CDR3, as DNA: TGCAGTGCTAGGTGGCAGGGGATCACCGGGGAGCTGTTTTTT. Translation gives CSARWQGITGELFF.

In nucleotides, the CDR3 is TGTGCCACCAGTGACCCTGGGGCCAACGTCCTGACTTTC. Translated, it gives CATSDPGANVLTF. The gene calls are TRBV24-1 and TRBJ2-6; D not resolved. The germline gives CDR1 KGHDR, CDR2 SFDVKD. V lost 4 bases to trimming and J lost 2 bases, with 2 bases between them. The CDR3 runs 13 residues.

This clonotype was picked up many times. The chain recombines TRBV9 with TRBJ2-1; D gene unclear. Germline V CDR1 and CDR2: SGDLS, YYNGEE. Trimming took 0 bases from V and 10 from J, leaving 8 bases between them. There are 12 residues in the CDR3. The CDR3 DNA follows: TGTGCCAGCAGCGTAGGTCACGAAGAGCAGTTCTTC. Its translation: CASSVGHEEQFF.

The chain links TRBV19 to TRBJ2-2; weak D call: TRBD1 (6 bases). Germline lookup yields CDR1 LNHDA and CDR2 SQIVND (reference sequence). V lost 4 bases and J 1 base, leaving 13 bases between the germline ends. CDR3 length: 16 amino acids. DNA for the CDR3: TGTGCCAGTAGTAATTGGGACAACGTGAACACCGGGGAGCTGTTTTTT. Encoded protein: CASSNWDNVNTGELFF. Full variable domain (missing parts from reference TRBV19 and TRBJ2-2): DGGITQSPKYLFRKEGQNVTLSCEQNLNHDAMYWYRQDPGQGLRLIYYSQIVNDFQKGDIAEGYSVSREKKESFPLTVTSAQKNPTAFYLCASSNWDNVNTGELFFGEGSRLTVL.

This clonotype occurred many times. This chain joins TRBV7-2 and TRBJ2-7; D is unresolved. CDR1 is SGHTA and CDR2 is FQGNSA in the germline V gene. The CDR3 loop spans 13 amino acids. V shed 2 bases and J shed 2 bases, with 7 bases lying between them. In nucleotides, the CDR3 is TGTGCCAGCAGCTTAACGGAGACCTACGAGCAGTACTTC. This sequence encodes CASSLTETYEQYF.

This clonotype was seen only a few times. The chain employs TRBV28 and TRBJ2-3; 8 bases are shared with TRBD2. The CDR3 totals 14 residues. Germline trimming cut 6 bases from V and 4 bases from J; bases unmatched to any gene: 6. CDR1 MDHEN and CDR2 SYDVKM come from the germline V gene. CDR3 bases: TGTGCCAGCAGCCGCCCGGGAGGGGCAGATACGCAGTATTTT. This translates into CASSRPGGADTQYF.

Notes on this clonotype: No conserved phenylalanine or tryptophan ends this CDR3, so it is likely a read error. The chain links TRBV6-6 to TRBJ2-3, with D tentatively TRBD2 (6 bases). Germline V gene lookup returns CDR1 MNHNY and CDR2 SVGAGI (reference sequence). V was pared by 6 bases and J by 2 bases, with 18 bases between. The CDR3 totals 16 residues. The CDR3 coding sequence is TGTGCCAGCAGCCGACGACTTGGCGGGACCACAGATACGCAGTATTCT. Amino acid sequence: CASSRRLGGTTDTQYS.

This clonotype was observed many times. This chain uses TRBV11-1 with TRBJ1-1, with D tentatively TRBD1 (6 bases). V lost 5 bases, J lost 8 bases, and 12 bases lay in between. Per the germline V gene, CDR1 is SGHAT and CDR2 is FQDESV (reference sequence). The CDR3 has 12 residues. The DNA of the CDR3 is TGTGCCAGCAGCCCAACAGGGATCGAAGCTTTCTTT. It encodes CASSPTGIEAFF.

The CDR3 coding sequence is TGCAGTGCTAGAGTCCCAGAGAACACCGGGGAGCTGTTTTTT. This encodes CSARVPENTGELFF. The chain uses TRBV20-1 and TRBJ2-2, with no clear D. Germline V gene lookup returns CDR1 DFQATT and CDR2 SNEGSKA (reference sequence). The CDR3 extends over 14 amino acids. With 1 base removed from V and 1 base from J, the gap between germline ends came to 7 bases.

This clonotype occurred a few times. With a much larger clone just one base away, this may be a read error. The chain joins TRBV12-3 or TRBV12-4 to TRBJ1-6; D call uncertain. V was trimmed by 7 bases and J by 8 bases, leaving 9 bases between them. This CDR3 has 12 amino acids. The CDR3 region has the DNA TGTGCCAGCATCATGCCCGATTCACCCCTCCACTTT. Translating gives CASIMPDSPLHF.

The rearrangement uses TRBV19 and TRBJ1-2; TRBD1 matches at 7 bases. The CDR3 loop spans 15 amino acids. With V trimmed by 5 bases and J by 7 bases, 13 bases remained unmatched. Per germline, CDR1 LNHDA and CDR2 SQIVND (reference sequence). The CDR3 reads CASSGAGTVLSGYTF. CDR3 nucleotides: TGTGCCAGTAGTGGCGCCGGGACAGTCCTCTCTGGCTACACCTTC.

Ten or more counts support this clonotype. The chain uses TRBV2 and TRBJ1-4, with no clear D. CDR3 size: 11 residues. Trimming shortened V by 10 bases and J by 7 bases, and 10 bases separated the two germline ends. Germline V CDR1 and CDR2: SNHLY, FYNNEI. CDR3 amino acids: CATASGEKLFF. The CDR3 DNA reads as TGTGCCACCGCAAGTGGTGAAAAACTGTTTTTT.